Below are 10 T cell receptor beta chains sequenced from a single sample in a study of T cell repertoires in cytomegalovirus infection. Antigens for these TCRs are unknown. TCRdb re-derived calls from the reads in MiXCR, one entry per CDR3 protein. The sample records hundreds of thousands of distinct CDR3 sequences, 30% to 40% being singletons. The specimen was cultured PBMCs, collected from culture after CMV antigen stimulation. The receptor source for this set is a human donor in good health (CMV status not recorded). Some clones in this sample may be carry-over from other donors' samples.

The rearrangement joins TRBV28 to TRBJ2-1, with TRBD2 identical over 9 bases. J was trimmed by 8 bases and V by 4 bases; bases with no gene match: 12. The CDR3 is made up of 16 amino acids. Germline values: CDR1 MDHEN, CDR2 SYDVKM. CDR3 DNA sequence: TGTGCCAGCAGTTCGACTCCGGGACTAGCTGGAGATGAGCAGTTCTTC. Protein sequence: CASSSTPGLAGDEQFF.

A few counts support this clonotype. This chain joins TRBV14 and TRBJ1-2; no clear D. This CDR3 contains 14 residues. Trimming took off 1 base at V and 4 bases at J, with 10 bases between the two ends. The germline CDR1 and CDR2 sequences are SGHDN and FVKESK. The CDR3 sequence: CASSQAMGAYGYTF. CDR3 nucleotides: TGTGCCAGCAGCCAAGCAATGGGAGCCTATGGCTACACCTTC.

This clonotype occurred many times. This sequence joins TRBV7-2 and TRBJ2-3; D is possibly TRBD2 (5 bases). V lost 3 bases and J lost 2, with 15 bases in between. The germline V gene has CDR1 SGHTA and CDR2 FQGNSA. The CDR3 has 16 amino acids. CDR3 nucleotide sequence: TGTGCCAGCAGCTTCTCCGCAGCGGCAAACACAGATACGCAGTATTTT. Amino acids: CASSFSAAANTDTQYF.

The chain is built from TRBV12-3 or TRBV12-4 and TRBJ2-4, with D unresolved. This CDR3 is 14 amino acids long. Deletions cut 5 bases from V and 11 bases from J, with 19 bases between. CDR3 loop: CASSPSLTNSVQYF. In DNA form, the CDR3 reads TGTGCCAGCAGTCCCAGCCTCACTAATTCGGTTCAGTACTTC.

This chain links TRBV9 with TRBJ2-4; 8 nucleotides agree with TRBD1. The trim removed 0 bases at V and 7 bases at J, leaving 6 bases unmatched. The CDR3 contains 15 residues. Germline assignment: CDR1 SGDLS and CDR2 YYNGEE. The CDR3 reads CASSVGGQGANIQYF. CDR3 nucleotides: TGTGCCAGCAGCGTAGGAGGGCAGGGGGCGAACATTCAGTACTTC.

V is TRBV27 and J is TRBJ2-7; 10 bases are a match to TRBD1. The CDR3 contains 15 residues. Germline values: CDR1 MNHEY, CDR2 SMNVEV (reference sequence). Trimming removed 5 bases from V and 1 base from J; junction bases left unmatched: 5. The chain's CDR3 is CASSTMGQGSYEQYF. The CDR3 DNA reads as TGTGCCAGCAGTACAATGGGACAGGGGTCCTACGAGCAGTACTTC.

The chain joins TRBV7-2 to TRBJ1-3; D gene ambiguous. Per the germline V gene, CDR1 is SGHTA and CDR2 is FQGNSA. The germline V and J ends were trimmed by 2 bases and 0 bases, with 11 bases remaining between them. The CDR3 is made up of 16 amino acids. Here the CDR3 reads CASSLMRRSSGNTIYF. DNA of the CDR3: TGTGCCAGCAGCTTAATGCGCCGAAGCTCTGGAAACACCATATATTTT.

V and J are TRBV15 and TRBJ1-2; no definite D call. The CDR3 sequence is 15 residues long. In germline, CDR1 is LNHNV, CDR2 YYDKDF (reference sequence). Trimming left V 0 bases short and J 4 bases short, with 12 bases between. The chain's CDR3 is CATSRDGGLFYGYTF. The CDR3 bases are TGTGCCACCAGCAGAGATGGAGGACTGTTCTATGGCTACACCTTC.

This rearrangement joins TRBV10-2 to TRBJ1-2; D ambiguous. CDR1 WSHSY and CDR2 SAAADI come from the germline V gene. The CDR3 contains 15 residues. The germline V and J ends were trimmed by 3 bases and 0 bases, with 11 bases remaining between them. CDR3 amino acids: CASSDSNRANYGYTF. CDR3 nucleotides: TGCGCCAGCAGTGATTCGAACAGAGCTAACTATGGCTACACCTTC.

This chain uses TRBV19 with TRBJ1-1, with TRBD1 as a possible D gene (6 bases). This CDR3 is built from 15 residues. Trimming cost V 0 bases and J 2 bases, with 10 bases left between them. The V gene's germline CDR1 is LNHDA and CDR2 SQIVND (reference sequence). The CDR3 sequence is CASSIDQGSNTEAFF. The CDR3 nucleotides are TGTGCCAGTAGTATAGATCAGGGGAGTAACACTGAAGCTTTCTTT.